The 23 T cell receptor beta chains below all came from one sample that was sequenced in a study of post-analysis software for immune sequencing data. Presence of unique molecular identifiers characterized the TCR beta cDNA libraries. Each CDR3 protein gets one entry after TCRdb re-called the PCR reads with MiXCR. The data contain hundreds of thousands of distinct CDR3 sequences, 45% of them singletons. The study's findings and limits: Patients showed TRBV5-6, TRBV5-1 and TRBV20-1 among five TRBV segments more frequent than in controls.

For these TCRs, the target antigens are not known. The sequencing sample was made of blood. The receptors derive from a girl aged 5 to 17 with multiple sclerosis.

V gene TRBV5-1 combines with J gene TRBJ2-1; 11 bases line up with TRBD2. The germline gives CDR1 SGHRS, CDR2 YFSETQ. The CDR3 consists of 22 residues. V lost 4 bases to trimming and J lost 1 base; unmatched junction nucleotides: 22. The CDR3 sequence is CASSPGSGGEVAGGPSYNEQFF. CDR3 in DNA: TGCGCCAGCAGCCCGGGGTCCGGGGGAGAGGTAGCGGGAGGGCCTTCCTACAATGAGCAGTTCTTC.

The chain carries TRBV24-1 and TRBJ1-5; D is ambiguous. The CDR3 loop spans 12 amino acids. CDR1 KGHDR and CDR2 SFDVKD come from the germline V gene. The V end lost 6 bases, the J end lost 4 bases, and 6 bases lay between the germline ends. The CDR3 sequence: CATSLGNQPQHF. For the CDR3, the DNA is TGTGCCACCAGTCTCGGGAATCAGCCCCAGCATTTT.

In this sample, this clonotype turned up a few times. This sequence joins TRBV7-2 and TRBJ2-5; D may be TRBD1 (5 bases). CDR3 length: 12 amino acids. Looked up from germline, CDR1 is SGHTA and CDR2 is FQGNSA. V lost 3 bases, J lost 11 bases, and 13 bases lay in between. The CDR3: CASSFQGMGQYF. The CDR3 DNA follows: TGTGCCAGCAGCTTTCAGGGTATGGGGCAGTACTTC.

There are a few counts of this clonotype. This sequence joins TRBV5-1 and TRBJ2-7; possibly TRBD2 for D (5 bases). V lost 3 bases, J lost 0 bases, and 10 bases lay in between. Looked up from germline, CDR1 is SGHRS and CDR2 is YFSETQ. This CDR3 is 14 amino acids long. The CDR3 protein is CASSSREGSYEQYF. DNA for the CDR3: TGCGCCAGCAGCTCCCGAGAGGGCTCCTACGAGCAGTACTTC.

V usage is TRBV5-1 and J usage is TRBJ2-1; TRBD2 agrees at 13 bases. Germline trimming cut 4 bases from V and 8 bases from J; bases unmatched to any gene: 9. The CDR3 spans 16 residues. Germline lookup yields CDR1 SGHRS and CDR2 YFSETQ. CDR3 nucleotides: TGCGCCAGCAGCCTAGGATGGACTAGCGGGAGCGATGAGCAGTTCTTC. This encodes CASSLGWTSGSDEQFF.

V and J are TRBV15 and TRBJ2-4, with 9 bases aligning to TRBD1. The germline gives CDR1 LNHNV, CDR2 YYDKDF (reference sequence). V shed 3 bases, J shed 0 bases, and the junction held 0 bases outside the gene matches. The CDR3 runs to 15 residues. Written as DNA, the CDR3 is TGTGCCACCAGCAGGGACAGGGGAGCCAAAAACATTCAGTACTTC. Translation gives CATSRDRGAKNIQYF.

This sequence joins TRBV6-6 and TRBJ2-3; tentative D call: TRBD1 (5 bases). This CDR3 contains 15 residues. The V end was cut by 3 bases, the J end by 4 bases, with 14 bases between. Germline CDR1 reads MNHNY; CDR2 reads SVGAGI (reference sequence). The CDR3 loop reads CASSYLGLEADTQYF. Written as DNA, the CDR3 is TGTGCCAGCAGTTATCTGGGGCTAGAGGCAGATACGCAGTATTTT.

This clonotype was seen a handful of times. The rearrangement joins TRBV20-1 to TRBJ2-1, with 9 bases fitting TRBD2. This CDR3 region has 14 residues. Germline assignment: CDR1 DFQATT and CDR2 SNEGSKA (reference sequence). V shed 7 bases and J 4 bases; nucleotides not matched to a gene: 8. The CDR3 reads CSVLTSGAYNEQFF. The CDR3 DNA is TGCAGTGTCCTGACTAGCGGAGCTTACAATGAGCAGTTCTTC.

CDR3 sequence reads: CASTLTGMNTEAFF. Here the CDR3 DNA reads TGTGCCAGCACCCTGACAGGGATGAACACTGAAGCTTTCTTT. This chain joins TRBV12-3 or TRBV12-4 and TRBJ1-1; TRBD1 agrees at 7 bases. V shed 7 bases, J shed 0 bases, and the junction held 5 bases outside the gene matches. The CDR3 is 14 residues long.

The chain uses TRBV4-1 and TRBJ2-5, with D perhaps TRBD1 (6 bases). The J call may be mistaken, given a closer DNA end match to TRBJ2-7. This CDR3 contains 15 residues. Germline loops: CDR1 MGHRA, CDR2 YSYEKL. As DNA, the CDR3 is TGCGCCAGCAGCCAAGATCCGGGACACCAAAGCGAGCAGTACTTC. As protein: CASSQDPGHQSEQYF.

This clonotype has a single count. The chain uses TRBV29-1 and TRBJ2-6; weak D call: TRBD2 (5 bases). Between the trimmed V and J ends, which lost 0 bases and 0 bases, there was a span of 9 bases. The CDR3 spans 16 residues. Germline V lookup: CDR1 SQVTM, CDR2 ANQGSEA. The CDR3 region has the DNA TGCAGCGTTGAAGAATGGGAGAGCTCTGGGGCCAACGTCCTGACTTTC. It encodes CSVEEWESSGANVLTF.

The chain recombines TRBV6-5 with TRBJ1-2; TRBD1 matches 7 bases. CDR3 length equals 13 residues. Germline V CDR1 and CDR2: MNHEY, SVGAGI. V trimming: 6 bases; J trimming: 8 bases; junction bases outside the gene matches: 9. CDR3 in DNA: TGTGCCAGCAGAGTTACAGGGGTGCAAGGCTACACCTTC. Protein product: CASRVTGVQGYTF.

This clonotype occurred a few times. V gene TRBV11-2 combines with J gene TRBJ2-7; weak D call: TRBD2 (6 bases). Germline V gene data show CDR1 as SGHAT and CDR2 as FQNNGV. V shed 1 base and J shed 0 bases, with 10 bases lying between them. The CDR3 extends over 15 amino acids. CDR3 DNA: TGTGCCAGCAGCTTAGTGTCCGGGGGCTCCTACGAGCAGTACTTC. Translated, it gives CASSLVSGGSYEQYF.

The chain is built from TRBV7-6 and TRBJ1-1; TRBD1 might be the D (6 bases). This CDR3 spans 16 amino acids. The V and J ends lost 1 base and 1 base respectively, with 13 bases between them. Per the germline V gene, CDR1 is SGHVS and CDR2 is FNYEAQ. The CDR3 DNA reads TGTGCCAGCAGCTTAGTGGGCGGGGGCCCGAACACTGAAGCTTTCTTT. This translates into CASSLVGGGPNTEAFF. Variable domain in full (rest from reference TRBV7-6 and TRBJ1-1): GAGVSQSPRYKVTKRGQDVALRCDPISGHVSLYWYRQALGQGPEFLTYFNYEAQQDKSGLPNDRFSAERPEGSISTLTIQRTEQRDSAMYRCASSLVGGGPNTEAFFGQGTRLTVV.

This clonotype occurred a few times. The chain employs TRBV7-6 and TRBJ1-1; D perhaps matches TRBD1 (5 bases). This CDR3 contains 17 residues. Trimming shortened V by 5 bases and J by 0 bases, and 19 bases separated the two germline ends. CDR1 and CDR2 from the germline V gene are SGHVS and FNYEAQ. As DNA, the CDR3 is TGTGCCAGCAGCGCCAGGGCCGAGACTTATATGAACACTGAAGCTTTCTTT. Translation gives CASSARAETYMNTEAFF.

This clonotype has more than one count but fewer than ten. The V and J genes are TRBV6-1 and TRBJ2-3, with 14 bases lining up with TRBD2. CDR1 MNHNS and CDR2 SASEGT come from the germline V gene. The CDR3 covers 17 residues. After removal of 5 bases from V and 4 bases from J, the junction contained 8 bases not matched to a gene. The CDR3 region is CASSKGLAGVSSDTQYF. CDR3 bases: TGTGCCAGCAGTAAGGGACTAGCGGGAGTGTCGTCAGATACGCAGTATTTT.

This clonotype occurred a few times. The rearrangement links TRBV5-1 to TRBJ2-1; the match to TRBD1 covers 7 bases. Germline-derived CDR1 and CDR2 are SGHRS and YFSETQ. The CDR3 covers 15 residues. The J segment lost 4 bases and the V segment lost 4 bases, leaving 8 bases of the junction unmatched. The CDR3 sequence: CASSTGDREYNEQFF. CDR3 in DNA: TGCGCCAGCAGCACGGGTGACAGGGAATACAATGAGCAGTTCTTC.

The CDR3 loop is CASSQDPTGAYNEQFF. The CDR3 nucleotides read TGCGCCAGCAGCCAAGATCCGACAGGGGCATACAATGAGCAGTTCTTC. This chain connects TRBV4-3 to TRBJ2-1; TRBD1 agrees at 8 bases. Germline V CDR1 and CDR2: LGHNA, YSLEER. The J segment lost 4 bases and the V segment lost 0 bases, leaving 5 bases of the junction unmatched. The CDR3 has 16 amino acids.

The J gene is TRBJ2-7, the V gene TRBV20-1, with 9 bases aligning to TRBD2. Germline V lookup: CDR1 DFQATT, CDR2 SNEGSKA (reference sequence). V trimming: 0 bases; J trimming: 5 bases; junction bases outside the gene matches: 5. The CDR3 consists of 14 residues. DNA for the CDR3: TGCAGTGCTAGAGACATAGCGGGAGTAAACGAGCAGTACTTC. Translating gives CSARDIAGVNEQYF.

The gene calls are TRBV29-1 and TRBJ2-7; D call uncertain. Germline CDR1 is SQVTM and CDR2 is ANQGSEA. V was cut by 3 bases and J by 2 bases, with 8 bases left in between. The CDR3 spans 12 residues. For the CDR3, the DNA is TGCAGCGTTGACAACGGTCCCTACGAGCAGTACTTC. Translating it yields CSVDNGPYEQYF.

The chain is built from TRBV5-1 and TRBJ2-5, with D maybe TRBD2 (6 bases). Germline values: CDR1 SGHRS, CDR2 YFSETQ. There are 15 residues in the CDR3. Trimming took off 2 bases at V and 5 bases at J, with 16 bases between the two ends. The CDR3 DNA sequence: TGCGCCAGCAGCTTTACGCCGGGAGAAGGGGAGACCCAGTACTTC. This encodes CASSFTPGEGETQYF.

This clonotype has just a few counts. This rearrangement joins TRBV9 to TRBJ2-3; 9 nucleotides align to TRBD1. Trimming at V came to 2 bases and at J to 4 bases, leaving 2 bases not matched to a gene. From germline, CDR1 is SGDLS and CDR2 YYNGEE. The CDR3 is 14 residues long. In DNA form, the CDR3 reads TGTGCCAGCAGCGTGGACAGGGGCGCAGATACGCAGTATTTT. Translation gives CASSVDRGADTQYF.

This clonotype was picked up a small number of times. The rearrangement uses TRBV20-1 and TRBJ2-4; D is unresolved. The J call may be faulty, since TRBJ2-7 better matches the DNA end. The CDR3 has 13 residues. Germline V CDR1 and CDR2: DFQATT, SNEGSKA (reference sequence). DNA of the CDR3: TGCAGTGCTAGACACAGTCGATTCTACGAGCAGTACTTC. Translated, it gives CSARHSRFYEQYF.